This T cell receptor (beta chain) derives from a study of cytomegalovirus exposure and HLA in healthy donors. V shed 3 bases and J 6 bases; nucleotides not matched to a gene: 3. Germline values: CDR1 WNHNN, CDR2 SYGVQD (reference sequence). The CDR3 spans 14 residues. Primers: 60 Vbeta forward and 13 Jbeta reverse. Generated by immunoSEQ multiplex PCR, the TCRdb table keeps only in-frame clones and is missing some. Here the sample spans approximately 170,000 clones, approximately 75% being singletons. Points on this clone: Its specificity is unknown.

Study-wide findings and caveats: Evidence from a later analysis indicated that most CMV-associated TCR beta chains looked HLA-restricted.

The chain uses TRBV10-1 and TRBJ2-1, with 9 bases that match TRBD1. The source material was PBMCs. The receptor was isolated from a girl aged 5 to 17 in good health and CMV-seronegative. CDR3: CASSEMTGGNEQFF. CDR3 DNA: TGCGCCAGCAGTGAAATGACAGGGGGCAATGAGCAGTTCTTC.